This TCR beta chain appears in the sequencing data of a study of T cells in Graves' hyperthyroidism and ophthalmopathy. The CDR3 runs 12 residues. In regard to this clonotype: This sequence may be a read error, since a much larger clone differs from it by one base.

TCR beta CDR3 region amplification was performed from RNA transcripts. The HTBI set primed first-round TCR CDR3 RT-PCR. TCRdb reanalysed the multiplex PCR reads using MiXCR and keeps one entry per CDR3 protein. The sample comprises around 97,000 distinct CDR3 sequences, 45% to 50% of which are singletons, and 20% to 30% rests with the top ten. The sequenced material came from blood. The chain is built from TRBV12-3 or TRBV12-4 and TRBJ1-1; no clear D. This TCR derives from a man in his forties with Graves' hyperthyroidism. The CDR3 spells CASNLWNTEASF. The CDR3 DNA reads as TGTGCCAGCAATTTATGGAACACTGAAGCTTCCTTT.